A selection of T cell receptor beta chains follows, all from one sample in a study of human T cells and chemical hapten exposure. TCRdb called the RACE reads again in MiXCR, with one record for every CDR3 protein. The sample holds roughly 89,000 distinct CDR3 sequences, roughly a tenth seen once. Sequencing used whole blood, obtained in connection with sensitization to the hapten diphenylcyclopropenone (DPC). The receptors were sampled from a woman under 40 with alopecia areata. Some clones in this sample may be carry-over from other donors' samples. Each CDR3 is given with its conserved first and last residue. A D gene is named only where the DNA matches it firmly. Clone size is given for some rows only: seen once, a few or many times, or a class if the clone is expanded.

d_call,j_call,v_call,clone_size,cdr3_aa,cdr3_nt
NA,TRBJ2-3,TRBV2,many,CASSELVGSADTQYF,TGTGCCAGCAGTGAACTTGTCGGGAGTGCAGATACGCAGTATTTT
NA,TRBJ2-3,TRBV6-1,many,CASRSRGDTQYF,TGTGCCAGCAGGTCCAGGGGAGATACGCAGTATTTT
TRBD1,TRBJ1-1,TRBV18,NA,CASSPQVGQGDTEAFF,TGTGCCAGCTCACCACAAGTAGGACAGGGAGACACTGAAGCTTTCTTT
TRBD1,TRBJ2-1,TRBV7-2,NA,CASSSRDRGFPYNEQFF,TGTGCCAGCAGCTCCCGGGACAGGGGGTTCCCCTACAATGAGCAGTTCTTC
TRBD2,TRBJ2-1,TRBV28,NA,CASKPPSLKLAGVKEQFF,TGTGCCAGCAAACCCCCTTCCTTAAAACTAGCGGGAGTTAAGGAGCAGTTCTTC
TRBD2,TRBJ2-3,TRBV29-1,NA,CSVARLAVGADTQYF,TGCAGCGTTGCACGACTAGCGGTGGGTGCAGATACGCAGTATTTT
NA,TRBJ2-5,TRBV5-4,NA,CASSLVGRQQETQYF,TGTGCCAGCAGCTTGGTAGGAAGGCAGCAAGAGACCCAGTACTTC
TRBD1,TRBJ1-1,TRBV3-1,few,CASSQAGQGDPEAFF,TGTGCCAGCAGCCAAGCAGGGCAGGGGGACCCTGAAGCTTTCTTT
NA,TRBJ2-7,TRBV6-5,NA,CASSYSGRSSYEQYF,TGTGCCAGCAGTTACTCCGGCAGAAGCTCCTACGAGCAGTACTTC
NA,TRBJ2-5,TRBV5-1,few,CASSWDLLGVPETQYF,TGCGCCAGCAGCTGGGACCTCCTAGGGGTTCCAGAGACCCAGTACTTC
NA,TRBJ1-6,TRBV7-9,many,CASSLLTGVNSPLHF,TGTGCCAGCAGCTTATTAACAGGCGTCAATTCACCCCTCCACTTT
NA,TRBJ2-1,TRBV10-3,few,CAISGSDRSSYNEQFF,TGTGCCATCAGTGGTAGCGACAGGAGCTCCTACAATGAGCAGTTCTTC
NA,TRBJ1-4,TRBV5-4,many,CASSMGRGERQEKLFF,TGTGCCAGCAGCATGGGTAGGGGGGAGCGGCAAGAAAAACTGTTTTTT
NA,TRBJ1-6,TRBV7-6,NA,CASSPAGQTNSPLHF,TGTGCCAGCAGTCCCGCAGGACAGACTAATTCACCCCTCCACTTT
NA,TRBJ1-1,TRBV29-1,many,CSVDGGTEAFF,TGCAGCGTTGACGGGGGCACTGAAGCTTTCTTT
TRBD1,TRBJ2-6,TRBV7-2,few,CASSPPRTGYYSGANVLTF,TGTGCCAGCAGCCCGCCCCGGACAGGGTATTATTCGGGGGCCAACGTCCTGACTTTC
TRBD1,TRBJ2-2,TRBV6-4,few,CASSRWGTGVTGELFF,TGTGCCAGCAGTCGATGGGGGACAGGGGTCACCGGGGAGCTGTTTTTT
TRBD1,TRBJ2-1,TRBV20-1,NA,CSAHRDRGFSNEQFF,TGCAGTGCTCACCGGGACAGGGGATTCTCGAATGAGCAGTTCTTC
NA,TRBJ2-5,TRBV10-3,few,CAIGPQETQYF,TGTGCCATCGGCCCCCAAGAGACCCAGTACTTC
TRBD1,TRBJ2-7,TRBV5-6,NA,CASSFGTAYEQYF,TGTGCCAGCAGCTTTGGGACAGCCTACGAGCAGTACTTC
TRBD1,TRBJ2-1,TRBV29-1,NA,CSAVGQGANNEQFF,TGCAGCGCCGTGGGTCAGGGGGCTAACAATGAGCAGTTCTTC
TRBD1,TRBJ1-1,TRBV28,many,CASSPRQGYTAEAFF,TGTGCCAGCAGTCCCCGACAGGGGTATACGGCTGAAGCTTTCTTT
TRBD2,TRBJ2-7,TRBV29-1,few,CSVLAGVIEQYF,TGCAGCGTTCTTGCGGGAGTAATCGAGCAGTACTTC